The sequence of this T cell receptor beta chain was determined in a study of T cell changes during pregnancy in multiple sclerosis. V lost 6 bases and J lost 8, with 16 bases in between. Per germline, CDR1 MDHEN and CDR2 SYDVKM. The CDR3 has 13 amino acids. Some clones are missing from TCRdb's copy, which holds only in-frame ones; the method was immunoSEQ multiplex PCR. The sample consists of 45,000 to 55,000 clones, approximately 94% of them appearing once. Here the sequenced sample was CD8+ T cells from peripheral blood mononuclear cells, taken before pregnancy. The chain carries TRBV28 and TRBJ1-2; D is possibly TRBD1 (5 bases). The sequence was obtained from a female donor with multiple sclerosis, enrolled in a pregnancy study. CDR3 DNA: TGTGCCAGCAGCCCTACAGGTGTATCCGGCTACACCTTC. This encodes CASSPTGVSGYTF.